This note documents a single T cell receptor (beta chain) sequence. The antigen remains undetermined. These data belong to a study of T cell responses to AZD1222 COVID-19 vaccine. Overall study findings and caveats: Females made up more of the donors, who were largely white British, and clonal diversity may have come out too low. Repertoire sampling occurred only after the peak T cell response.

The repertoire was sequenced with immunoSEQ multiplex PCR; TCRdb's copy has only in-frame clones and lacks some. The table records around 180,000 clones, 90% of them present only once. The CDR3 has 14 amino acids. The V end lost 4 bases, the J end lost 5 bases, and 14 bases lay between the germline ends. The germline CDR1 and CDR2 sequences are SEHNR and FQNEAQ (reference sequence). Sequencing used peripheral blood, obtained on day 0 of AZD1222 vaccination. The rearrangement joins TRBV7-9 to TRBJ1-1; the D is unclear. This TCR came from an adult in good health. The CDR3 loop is CASSSVASWTEAFF. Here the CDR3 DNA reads TGTGCCAGCAGCTCAGTGGCCTCCTGGACTGAAGCTTTCTTT.